Sequencing of this T cell receptor beta chain was carried out in a study of OX40 agonist ivuxolimab in advanced cancers. At the level of the study: Under the entry rules, prior anti-PD-1, anti-PD-L1 or anti-CTLA-4 therapy was allowed, and approximately 40% had some. Study observations and caveats: A proportion of nonresponders additionally exhibited low normalized T-cell clonal expansion. The study observed clonal expansion of CD4+ and CD8+ blood T cells by week 6 at 0.1 to 3.0 mg/kg. Partial responders at 0.1-3.0 mg/kg showed near-lowest clonal expansion.

In this sample, this clone turned up once. As yet, its antigen is unknown. Deletions cut 1 base from V and 3 bases from J, with 14 bases between. CDR3 length equals 16 residues. Germline V CDR1 and CDR2: LNHNV, YYDKDF (reference sequence). This table comes from immunoSEQ multiplex PCR, and its TCRdb copy is limited to in-frame clones, with some not included. This table has 42,000 or so clones, 81% appearing once. The receptor's source is an adult with an advanced solid tumor such as melanoma, head and neck, liver or kidney cancer. The specimen was CD4+ or CD8+ T cells sorted from blood, collected in a trial of the OX40 agonist ivuxolimab. The chain joins TRBV15 to TRBJ2-3; TRBD1 is a possible D gene (5 bases). CDR3 loop: CATSRGENRGTDTQYF. In DNA, the CDR3 is TGTGCCACCAGCAGAGGAGAGAATAGGGGAACAGATACGCAGTATTTT.